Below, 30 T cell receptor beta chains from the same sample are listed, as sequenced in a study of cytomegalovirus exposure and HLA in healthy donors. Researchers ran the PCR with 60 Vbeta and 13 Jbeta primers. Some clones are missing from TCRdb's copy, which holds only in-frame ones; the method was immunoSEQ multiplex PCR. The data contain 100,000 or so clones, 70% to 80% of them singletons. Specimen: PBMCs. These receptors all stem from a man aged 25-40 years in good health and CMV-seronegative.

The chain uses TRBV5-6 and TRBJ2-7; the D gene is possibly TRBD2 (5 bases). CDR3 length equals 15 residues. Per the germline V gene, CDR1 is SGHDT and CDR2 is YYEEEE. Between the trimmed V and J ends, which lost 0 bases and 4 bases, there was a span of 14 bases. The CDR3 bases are TGTGCCAGCAGCTTGGTTTCCAGCGGAGGATACGAGCAGTACTTC. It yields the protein CASSLVSSGGYEQYF.

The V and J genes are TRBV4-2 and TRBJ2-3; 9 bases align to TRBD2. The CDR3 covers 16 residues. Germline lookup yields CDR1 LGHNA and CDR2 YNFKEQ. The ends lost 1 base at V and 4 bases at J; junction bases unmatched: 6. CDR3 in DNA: TGTGCCAGCAGCCAAGGTGCGGGAGGGCATGCAGATACGCAGTATTTT. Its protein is CASSQGAGGHADTQYF.

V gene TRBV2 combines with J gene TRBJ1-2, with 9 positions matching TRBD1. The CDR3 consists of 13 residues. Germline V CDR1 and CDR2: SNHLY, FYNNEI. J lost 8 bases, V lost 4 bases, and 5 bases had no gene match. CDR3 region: CASSVQGAWGYTF. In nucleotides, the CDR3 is TGTGCCAGCAGTGTACAGGGGGCGTGGGGCTACACCTTC.

The chain's CDR3 is CASSYLTTGHPNGYTF. The CDR3 coding sequence is TGTGCCAGCAGTTACTTAACAACGGGACACCCAAATGGCTACACCTTC. The chain employs TRBV6-5 and TRBJ1-2, with a possible D match to TRBD1 (6 bases). The CDR3 extends over 16 amino acids. V was clipped by 1 base and J by 6 bases, with 18 bases between them. The V gene's germline CDR1 is MNHEY and CDR2 SVGAGI.

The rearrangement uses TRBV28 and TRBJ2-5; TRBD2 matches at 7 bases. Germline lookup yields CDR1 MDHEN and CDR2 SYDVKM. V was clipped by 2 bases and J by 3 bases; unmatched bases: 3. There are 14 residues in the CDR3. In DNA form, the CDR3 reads TGTGCCAGCAGTTTAAGTCTAGCGGAAGAGACCCAGTACTTC. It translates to CASSLSLAEETQYF.

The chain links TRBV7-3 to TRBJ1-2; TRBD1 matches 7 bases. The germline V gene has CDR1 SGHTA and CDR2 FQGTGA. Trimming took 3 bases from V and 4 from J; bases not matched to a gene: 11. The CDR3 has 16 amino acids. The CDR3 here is CASSFRGGPGTYGYTF. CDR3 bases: TGTGCCAGCAGCTTCAGAGGGGGCCCCGGCACCTATGGCTACACCTTC.

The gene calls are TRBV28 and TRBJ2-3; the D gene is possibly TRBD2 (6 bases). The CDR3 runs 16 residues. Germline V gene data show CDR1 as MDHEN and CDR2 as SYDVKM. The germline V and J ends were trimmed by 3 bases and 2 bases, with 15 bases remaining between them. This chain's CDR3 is CASSFLGLYLTDTQYF. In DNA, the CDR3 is TGTGCCAGCAGTTTCCTGGGACTGTATCTCACAGATACGCAGTATTTT.

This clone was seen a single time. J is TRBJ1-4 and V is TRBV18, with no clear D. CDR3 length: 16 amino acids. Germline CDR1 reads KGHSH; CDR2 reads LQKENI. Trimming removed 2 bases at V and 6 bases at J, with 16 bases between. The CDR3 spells CASSPTRQDSDEKLFF. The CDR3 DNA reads TGTGCCAGCTCACCAACCCGGCAGGATTCGGATGAAAAACTGTTTTTT.

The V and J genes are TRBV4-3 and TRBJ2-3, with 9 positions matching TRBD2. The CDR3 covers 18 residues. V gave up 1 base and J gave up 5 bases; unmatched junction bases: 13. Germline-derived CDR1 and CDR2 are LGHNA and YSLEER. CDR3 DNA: TGCGCCAGCAGCCAAGTTTCCCCTCAAGCGGGGGGAGTAGATACGCAGTATTTT. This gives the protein CASSQVSPQAGGVDTQYF.

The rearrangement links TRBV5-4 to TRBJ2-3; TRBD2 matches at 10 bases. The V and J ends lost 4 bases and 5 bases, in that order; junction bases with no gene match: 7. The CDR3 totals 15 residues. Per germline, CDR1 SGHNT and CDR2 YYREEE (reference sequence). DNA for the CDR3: TGTGCCAGCAGCCTAGCGGGAGAGGCTAAAGATACGCAGTATTTT. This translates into CASSLAGEAKDTQYF.

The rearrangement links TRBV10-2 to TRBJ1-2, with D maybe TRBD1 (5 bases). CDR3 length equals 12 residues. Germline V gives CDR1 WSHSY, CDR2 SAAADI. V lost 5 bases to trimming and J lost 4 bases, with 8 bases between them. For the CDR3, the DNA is TGCGCCAGCAGTAACCAGGGCTATGGCTACACCTTC. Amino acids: CASSNQGYGYTF.

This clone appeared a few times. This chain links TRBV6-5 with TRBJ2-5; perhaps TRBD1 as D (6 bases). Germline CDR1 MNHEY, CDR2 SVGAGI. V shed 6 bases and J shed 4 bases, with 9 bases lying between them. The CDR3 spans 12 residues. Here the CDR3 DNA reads TGTGCCAGCAGGGACAGTCGAGAGACCCAGTACTTC. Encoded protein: CASRDSRETQYF.

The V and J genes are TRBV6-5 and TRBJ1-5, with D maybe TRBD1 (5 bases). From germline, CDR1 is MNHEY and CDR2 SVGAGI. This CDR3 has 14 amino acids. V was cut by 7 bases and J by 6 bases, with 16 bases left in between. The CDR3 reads CASTGSGGFQPQHF. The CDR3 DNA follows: TGTGCCAGCACCGGTTCGGGGGGGTTTCAGCCCCAGCATTTT.

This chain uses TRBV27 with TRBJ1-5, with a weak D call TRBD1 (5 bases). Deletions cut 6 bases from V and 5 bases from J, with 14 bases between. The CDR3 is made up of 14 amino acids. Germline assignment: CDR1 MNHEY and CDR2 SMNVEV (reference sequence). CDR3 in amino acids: CASSQGATYQPQHF. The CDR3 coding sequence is TGTGCCAGCAGCCAAGGGGCTACCTATCAGCCCCAGCATTTT.

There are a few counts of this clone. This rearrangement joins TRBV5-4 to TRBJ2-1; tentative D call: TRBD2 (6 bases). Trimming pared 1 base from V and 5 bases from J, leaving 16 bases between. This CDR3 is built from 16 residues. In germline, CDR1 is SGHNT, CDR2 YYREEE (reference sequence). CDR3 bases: TGTGCCAGCAGCTTGTTGGTTATGGGCGGGGACAATGAGCAGTTCTTC. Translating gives CASSLLVMGGDNEQFF.

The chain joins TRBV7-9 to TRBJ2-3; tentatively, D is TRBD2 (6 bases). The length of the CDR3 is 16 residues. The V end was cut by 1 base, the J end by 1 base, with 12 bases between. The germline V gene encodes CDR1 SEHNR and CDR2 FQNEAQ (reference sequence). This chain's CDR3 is CASSLGGEYRTDTQYF. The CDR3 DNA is TGTGCCAGCAGCTTAGGGGGGGAGTATCGCACAGATACGCAGTATTTT.

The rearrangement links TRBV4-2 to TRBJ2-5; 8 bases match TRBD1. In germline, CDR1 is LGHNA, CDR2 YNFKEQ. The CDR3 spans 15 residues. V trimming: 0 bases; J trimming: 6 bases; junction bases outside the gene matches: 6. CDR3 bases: TGTGCCAGCAGCCAAGATTTGGACAGGGTAAAGACCCAGTACTTC. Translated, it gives CASSQDLDRVKTQYF.

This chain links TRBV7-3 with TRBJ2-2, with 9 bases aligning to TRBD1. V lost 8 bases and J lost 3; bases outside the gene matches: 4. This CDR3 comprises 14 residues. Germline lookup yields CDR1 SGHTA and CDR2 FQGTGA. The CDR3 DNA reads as TGTGCCAGCGCCAGGACAGGGGACACCGGGGAGCTGTTTTTT. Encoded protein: CASARTGDTGELFF.

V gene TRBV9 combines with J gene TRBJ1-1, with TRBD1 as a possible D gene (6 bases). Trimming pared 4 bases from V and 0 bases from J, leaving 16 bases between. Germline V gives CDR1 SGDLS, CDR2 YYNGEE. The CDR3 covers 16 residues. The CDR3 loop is CASSPQGGGLNTEAFF. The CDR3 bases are TGTGCCAGCAGCCCCCAAGGGGGGGGCTTGAACACTGAAGCTTTCTTT.

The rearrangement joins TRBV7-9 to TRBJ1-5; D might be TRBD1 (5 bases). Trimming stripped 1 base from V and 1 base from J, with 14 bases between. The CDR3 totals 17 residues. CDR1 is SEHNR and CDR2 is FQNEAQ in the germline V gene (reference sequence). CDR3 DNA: TGTGCCAGCAGCTTAGAGGGGTACAGTGGAAGCAATCAGCCCCAGCATTTT. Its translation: CASSLEGYSGSNQPQHF.

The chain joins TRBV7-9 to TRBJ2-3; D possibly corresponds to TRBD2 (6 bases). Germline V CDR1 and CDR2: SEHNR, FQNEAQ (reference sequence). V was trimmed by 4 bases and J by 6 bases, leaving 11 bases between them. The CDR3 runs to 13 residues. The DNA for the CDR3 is TGTGCCAGCAGCTCTCCGGGGAGGGATACGCAGTATTTT. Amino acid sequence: CASSSPGRDTQYF.

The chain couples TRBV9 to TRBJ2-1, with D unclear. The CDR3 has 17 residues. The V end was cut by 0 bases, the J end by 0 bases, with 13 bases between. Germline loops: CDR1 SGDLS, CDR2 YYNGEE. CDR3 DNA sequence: TGTGCCAGCAGCGTAGAGGCAGGCAAAGGCTCCTACAATGAGCAGTTCTTC. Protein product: CASSVEAGKGSYNEQFF. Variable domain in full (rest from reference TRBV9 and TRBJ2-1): DSGVTQTPKHLITATGQRVTLRCSPRSGDLSVYWYQQSLDQGLQFLIQYYNGEERAKGNILERFSAQQFPDLHSELNLSSLELGDSALYFCASSVEAGKGSYNEQFFGPGTRLTVL.

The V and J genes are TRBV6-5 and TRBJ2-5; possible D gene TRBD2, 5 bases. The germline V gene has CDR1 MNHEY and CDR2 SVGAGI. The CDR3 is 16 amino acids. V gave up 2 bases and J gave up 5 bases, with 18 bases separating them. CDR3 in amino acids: CASSYTLNNRGETQYF. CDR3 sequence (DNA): TGTGCCAGCAGTTACACACTCAACAATAGAGGGGAGACCCAGTACTTC.

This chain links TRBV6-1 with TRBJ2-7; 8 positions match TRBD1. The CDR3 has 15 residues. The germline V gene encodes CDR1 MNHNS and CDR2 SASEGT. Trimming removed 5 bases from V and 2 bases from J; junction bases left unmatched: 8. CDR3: CASSKTDREPYEQYF. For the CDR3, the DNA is TGTGCCAGCAGTAAGACGGACAGGGAGCCCTACGAGCAGTACTTC.

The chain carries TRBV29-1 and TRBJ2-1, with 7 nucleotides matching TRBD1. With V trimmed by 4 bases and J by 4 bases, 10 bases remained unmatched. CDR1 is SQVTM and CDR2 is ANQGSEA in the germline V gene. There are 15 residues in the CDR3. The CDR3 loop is CSVVYRGRGYNEQFF. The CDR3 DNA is TGCAGCGTTGTATACAGGGGAAGGGGTTACAATGAGCAGTTCTTC.

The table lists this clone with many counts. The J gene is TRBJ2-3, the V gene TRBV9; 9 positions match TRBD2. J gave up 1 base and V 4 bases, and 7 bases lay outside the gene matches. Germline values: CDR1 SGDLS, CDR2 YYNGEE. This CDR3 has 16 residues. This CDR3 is CASSRSSGGGTDTQYF. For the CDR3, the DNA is TGTGCCAGCAGCCGTAGTAGCGGGGGAGGCACAGATACGCAGTATTTT. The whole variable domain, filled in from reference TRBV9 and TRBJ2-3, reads DSGVTQTPKHLITATGQRVTLRCSPRSGDLSVYWYQQSLDQGLQFLIQYYNGEERAKGNILERFSAQQFPDLHSELNLSSLELGDSALYFCASSRSSGGGTDTQYFGPGTRLTVL.

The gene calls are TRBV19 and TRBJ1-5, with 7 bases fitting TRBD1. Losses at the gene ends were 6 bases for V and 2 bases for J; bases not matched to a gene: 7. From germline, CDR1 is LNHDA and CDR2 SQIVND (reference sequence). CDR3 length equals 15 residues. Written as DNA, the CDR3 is TGTGCCAGTAGCTTGAAGGGGGCGGGCAATCAGCCCCAGCATTTT. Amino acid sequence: CASSLKGAGNQPQHF.

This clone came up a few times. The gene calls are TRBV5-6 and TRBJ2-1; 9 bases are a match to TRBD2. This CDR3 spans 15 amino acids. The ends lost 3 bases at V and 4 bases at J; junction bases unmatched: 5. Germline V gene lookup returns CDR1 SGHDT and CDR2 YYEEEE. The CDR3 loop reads CASSSTREGYNEQFF. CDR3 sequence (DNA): TGTGCCAGCAGCTCCACGCGGGAGGGTTACAATGAGCAGTTCTTC.

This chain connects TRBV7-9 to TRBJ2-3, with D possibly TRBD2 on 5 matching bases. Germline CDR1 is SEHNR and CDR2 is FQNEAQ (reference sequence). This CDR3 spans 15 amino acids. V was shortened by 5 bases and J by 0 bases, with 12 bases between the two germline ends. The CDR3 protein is CASSIGLTSTDTQYF. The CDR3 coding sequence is TGTGCCAGCAGCATTGGACTGACGAGCACAGATACGCAGTATTTT.

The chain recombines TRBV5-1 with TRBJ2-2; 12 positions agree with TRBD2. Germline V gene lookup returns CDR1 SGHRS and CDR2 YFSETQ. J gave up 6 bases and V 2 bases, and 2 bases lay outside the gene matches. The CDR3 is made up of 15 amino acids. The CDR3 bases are TGCGCCAGCAGCTTTCTAGCGGGAGGGGCCGGGGAGCTGTTTTTT. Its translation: CASSFLAGGAGELFF.